This TCR beta chain was documented in a study of cytomegalovirus exposure and HLA in healthy donors. The donors were part of the validation cohort of around 110 subjects. That cohort was separate from the first cohort, which comprised roughly 670 subjects. Concerning this clone itself: Its antigen is still unknown.

Study-level results: According to a later analysis, TCR clusters from the first cohort tended to co-occur in the roughly 110 validation repertoires. A few chains tied to CMV proved CMV antigen-specific in vitro.

TCRdb's table, derived via immunoSEQ multiplex PCR, lists solely in-frame clones and lacks some. The sample shows about 65,000 clones, about 91% of them seen only once. Germline-derived CDR1 and CDR2 are MNHNS and SASEGT. The V gene end was trimmed by 1 base and the J gene end by 10 bases; junction bases not matched to a gene: 8. This CDR3 has 15 amino acids. Sequenced sample: PBMCs. This chain uses TRBV6-1 with TRBJ1-3, with 9 bases that match TRBD1. The clonotype originates from a woman between 18 and 30 years old in good health and CMV-seronegative. The CDR3 region has the DNA TGTGCCAGCAGTGAAGTCCCGGGACAGGGTTTAACCATATATTTT. The encoded protein is CASSEVPGQGLTIYF.